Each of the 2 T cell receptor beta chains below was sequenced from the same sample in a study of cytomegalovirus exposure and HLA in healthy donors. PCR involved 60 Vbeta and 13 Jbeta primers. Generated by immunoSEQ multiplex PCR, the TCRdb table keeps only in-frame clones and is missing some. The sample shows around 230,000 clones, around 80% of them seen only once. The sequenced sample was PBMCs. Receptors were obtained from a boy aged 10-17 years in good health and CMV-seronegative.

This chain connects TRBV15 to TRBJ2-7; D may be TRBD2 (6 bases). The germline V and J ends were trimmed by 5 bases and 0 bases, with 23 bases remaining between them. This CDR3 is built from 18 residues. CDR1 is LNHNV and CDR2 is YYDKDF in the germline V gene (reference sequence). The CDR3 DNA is TGTGCCACCAGCTCTCCACCCTCGGGGGTTCCCCTCTCCTACGAGCAGTACTTC. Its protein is CATSSPPSGVPLSYEQYF.

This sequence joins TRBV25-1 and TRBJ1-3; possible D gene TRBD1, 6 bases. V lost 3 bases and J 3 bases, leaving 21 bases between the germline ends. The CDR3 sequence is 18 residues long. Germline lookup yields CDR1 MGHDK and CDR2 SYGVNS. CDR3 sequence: CASSDFGTRSRYGNTIYF. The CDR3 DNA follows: TGTGCCAGCAGTGATTTTGGGACAAGAAGTCGTTATGGAAACACCATATATTTT.